Detailed here is one T cell receptor beta chain. Its binding antigen is unknown. Base qualities are not at hand, and no much larger clone is one base apart. The germline V gene (reference sequence) yields PRHDT for CDR1 and FYEKMQ for CDR2. From cysteine to phenylalanine, the CDR3 is 12 amino acids long. Just the 36-base CDR3 DNA is kept, in frame starting at base 1. V drops 5 bases and J drops 8 bases, leaving 12 bases in between. For sequencing of the TCRbeta CDR3 region, genomic DNA was extracted from the sorted cells. The immunoSEQ Assay was used for sequencing of TCRbeta CDR3 regions. TCRdb obtained this table from immuneACCESS and retained in-frame rearrangements with V and J assigned. These tables miss some clones; where compared with another copy, unresolved V genes account for less than half of the shortfall, and the remainder is unexplained. The sample includes 99,000 or so clones, with 85% to 95% observed a single time. Around 0.25% of the sample is in the top ten clones.

The record originates from a study of OX40 agonist ivuxolimab in advanced cancers. A note on the overall study: Ivuxolimab was an agonistic, fully human IgG2 monoclonal antibody directed against OX40 (CD134), a costimulatory receptor. Intravenous ivuxolimab was administered to patients every 2 weeks at six dose levels: 0.01, 0.1, 0.3, 1.5, 3 and 10 mg/kg. Of the roughly 54 patients in dose escalation, 19 had hepatocellular carcinoma, around 15 had melanoma, 9 had renal cell carcinoma and 9 had head and neck cancer. A male proportion of around 81% and a mean age of approximately 60 years, ranging from about 20 to 80, were recorded for the dose-escalation cohort. Prior anti-PD-1, anti-PD-L1 or anti-CTLA-4 therapy was permitted, and checkpoint inhibitors had been received by about 44% of dose-escalation patients. Three dose-escalation patients achieved partial responses, one with hepatocellular carcinoma and two with cutaneous melanoma. The purpose of peripheral TCRbeta sequencing was to test whether ivuxolimab changed TCR sequence diversity and led to clonal T-cell expansion. The paper covers the monotherapy dose-escalation part of the phase I ivuxolimab trial, which included N of about 56 patients. Here is what the overall study found, with its caveats: The antigen specificity of the clonally expanded peripheral T cells was not determined. After ivuxolimab, CD8+ T cells had more expanded clones than CD4+ T cells on average. Low levels of normalized T-cell clonal expansion were also seen in some nonresponding patients. In the 0.1-3.0 mg/kg groups, partial responders were among the patients with the lowest normalized peripheral clonal expansion, particularly in CD8+ T cells. At doses of 0.1 to 3.0 mg/kg, clonal expansion of both CD4+ and CD8+ T cells in blood was seen between baseline and week 6.

The trial excluded patients who had a history of autoimmune disease or who were on systemic immunosuppression. Peripheral blood for TCR sequencing was drawn from every dose cohort at baseline, at cycle 4 day 1 and at cycle 7 day 1. The samples were taken from a phase I, first-in-human, multicenter, open-label dose-escalation trial of ivuxolimab. Adults with locally advanced or metastatic melanoma, renal cell, hepatocellular, or head and neck squamous cell carcinoma were enrolled in the trial. Before TCR sequencing, CD4+ and CD8+ T cells were separately sorted from peripheral blood. Recombination connected TRBV13 to TRBJ1-1; no confident D gene assignment can be made. The sequence came from an adult with an advanced solid tumor such as melanoma, head and neck, liver or kidney cancer. The sample consisted of CD4+ or CD8+ T cells sorted from blood, taken in a trial of the OX40 agonist ivuxolimab. Here is the DNA: TGTGCCAGCAGCCCCAGTCTCGGCGAAGCTTTCTTT. It translates as CASSPSLGEAFF.